This is a list of T cell receptor beta chains from one sample in a study of blood T cell repertoires in COVID-19. Repertoires were generated with immunoSEQ multiplex PCR, while TCRdb's copy carries only in-frame clones and drops some. Of some 530,000 clones listed, roughly 88% are singletons. The sequenced sample consisted of peripheral blood. Receptors originate from a human donor in a cohort sampled during active COVID-19. Both conserved end residues are part of each CDR3. The D gene is left open where the match is weak. Rows may omit the clone size; those that give it use once, few, many or a size class.

J	D	length	V	size	CDR3	DNA
TRBJ1-2	NA	17	TRBV21-1	NA	CASSKAGLEDTLYGYTF	TGTGCCAGCAGCAAAGCGGGTTTAGAAGACACGCTCTATGGCTACACCTTC
TRBJ1-2	NA	14	TRBV13	NA	CASSPRDPDYGYTF	TGTGCCAGCAGCCCCCGGGATCCCGATTATGGCTACACCTTC
TRBJ2-7	NA	15	TRBV28	NA	CASSPFTTDPYEQYF	TGTGCCAGCAGCCCTTTCACGACAGACCCTTACGAGCAGTACTTC
TRBJ1-2	NA	14	TRBV28	NA	CASSLGDKNYGYTF	TGTGCCAGCAGTTTAGGGGACAAAAACTATGGCTACACCTTC
TRBJ1-2	NA	14	TRBV30	NA	CAWSVEVGGGGYTF	TGTGCCTGGAGTGTAGAGGTCGGGGGGGGTGGCTACACCTTC
TRBJ1-1	TRBD1	14	TRBV19	NA	CASRWDREGTEAFF	TGTGCCAGTAGGTGGGACAGGGAAGGAACTGAAGCTTTCTTT
TRBJ2-2	NA	13	TRBV12-3/TRBV12-4	NA	CASTTRNTGELFF	TGTGCCAGCACCACGCGTAACACCGGGGAGCTGTTTTTT
TRBJ1-1	NA	10	TRBV28	few	CASSSNSDFF	TGTGCCAGCAGTTCGAATAGTGATTTCTTT
TRBJ2-7	TRBD2	14	TRBV28	NA	CASTLTSISYEQYF	TGTGCCAGCACCCTGACTAGCATCTCCTACGAGCAGTACTTC
TRBJ2-3	TRBD2	15	TRBV10-3	NA	CAISDGRGSTDTQYF	TGTGCCATCAGTGACGGGAGGGGGAGCACAGATACGCAGTATTTT
TRBJ1-5	NA	15	TRBV6-1	NA	CASSEGGKSNQPQHF	TGTGCCAGCAGTGAGGGGGGGAAGAGCAATCAGCCCCAGCATTTT
TRBJ2-1	NA	14	TRBV5-1	NA	CASSLDSANNEQFF	TGCGCCAGCAGCTTGGATAGCGCAAACAATGAGCAGTTCTTC
TRBJ2-7	TRBD2	17	TRBV11-3	NA	CASSLEGAGGPSGEQYF	TGTGCCAGCAGCTTAGAGGGAGCGGGAGGGCCGAGTGGCGAGCAGTACTTC
TRBJ2-3	NA	14	TRBV30	NA	CAWTLKGSSEGQYF	TGTGCCTGGACCCTCAAGGGCTCTTCGGAGGGGCAGTATTTT
TRBJ2-1	TRBD1	17	TRBV5-1	NA	CASSLFPGQGSYNEQFF	TGCGCCAGCAGCTTATTTCCGGGACAGGGGTCCTACAATGAGCAGTTCTTC
TRBJ1-2	NA	15	TRBV2	once	CASSEMRQPDYGYTF	TGTGCCAGCAGTGAAATGCGACAGCCTGACTATGGCTACACCTTC
TRBJ2-1	TRBD2	15	TRBV19	NA	CASSTASGRGYEQFF	TGTGCCAGTAGTACAGCTAGCGGGAGAGGGTATGAGCAGTTCTTC
TRBJ1-5	NA	14	TRBV24-1	once	CATSDSGTGKPQHF	TGTGCCACCAGTGACTCCGGGACTGGGAAGCCCCAGCATTTT
TRBJ2-7	TRBD1	15	TRBV2	NA	CASSDRTGIVYEQYF	TGTGCCAGCAGTGACCGGACAGGGATAGTCTACGAGCAGTACTTC
TRBJ2-7	TRBD1	15	TRBV7-2	NA	CASSPGTGTHYEQYF	TGTGCCAGCAGCCCCGGGACAGGCACCCACTACGAGCAGTACTTC
TRBJ2-7	TRBD1	15	TRBV4-3	NA	CASSQGPGTGSEQYF	TGCGCCAGCAGCCAAGGTCCCGGGACAGGGTCCGAGCAGTACTTC
TRBJ2-1	TRBD1	15	TRBV19	NA	CASRSPGQVEDEQFF	TGTGCCAGCCGATCGCCGGGACAGGTAGAGGATGAGCAGTTCTTC
TRBJ1-6	TRBD1	15	TRBV6-4	NA	CASSSTGTGRSPLHF	TGTGCCAGCAGTTCAACCGGGACAGGGAGGTCACCCCTCCACTTT
TRBJ2-7	TRBD2	15	TRBV5-6	NA	CASSFRVAGVKEQYF	TGTGCCAGCAGCTTTCGGGTAGCGGGAGTTAAAGAGCAGTACTTC
TRBJ2-7	TRBD2	15	TRBV19	NA	CASSKSRTSGTEQYF	TGTGCCAGTAGTAAAAGTCGGACTAGCGGGACCGAGCAGTACTTC
TRBJ2-1	TRBD2	17	TRBV11-3	NA	CASRMGGGLAGGGEQFF	TGTGCCAGCCGCATGGGGGGGGGACTAGCGGGAGGAGGTGAGCAGTTCTTC
TRBJ1-2	NA	13	TRBV19	once	CASGQTVNYGYTF	TGTGCCAGTGGCCAGACAGTAAACTATGGCTACACCTTC
TRBJ2-1	TRBD2	16	TRBV20-1	many	CSASMASGSSYNEQFF	TGCAGTGCTAGTATGGCTAGCGGCAGCTCCTACAATGAGCAGTTCTTC
TRBJ1-1	NA	14	TRBV10-1	NA	CASRATSGNTEAFF	TGCGCCAGCAGGGCGACTTCGGGGAACACTGAAGCTTTCTTT
TRBJ2-5	NA	17	TRBV21-1	NA	CASSKEPGGATQETQYF	TGTGCCAGCAGCAAAGAGCCAGGGGGAGCCACCCAAGAGACCCAGTACTTC
TRBJ1-2	NA	13	TRBV6-4	NA	CASRPSRAHGYTF	TGTGCCAGCAGGCCCAGCAGGGCCCATGGCTACACCTTC
TRBJ1-4	NA	14	TRBV2	few	CASSFDRYNEKLFF	TGTGCCAGCAGTTTTGACAGGTATAATGAAAAACTGTTTTTT
TRBJ2-5	TRBD1	15	TRBV5-1	NA	CASSLRDRVRETQYF	TGCGCCAGCAGCTTGAGAGACAGGGTGAGAGAGACCCAGTACTTC
TRBJ2-3	TRBD2	12	TRBV12-3/TRBV12-4	NA	CATGGEFDTQYF	TGTGCCACGGGGGGGGAGTTTGATACGCAGTATTTT
TRBJ1-5	NA	15	TRBV6-5	NA	CATLSSVRSNQPQHF	TGTGCCACCCTGTCTAGCGTCAGAAGCAATCAGCCCCAGCATTTT
TRBJ2-2	NA	15	TRBV27	NA	CASSPRSGSAGELFF	TGTGCCAGCAGCCCCCGGAGTGGGTCGGCCGGGGAGCTGTTTTTT
TRBJ1-5	NA	14	TRBV27	NA	CASSQTTRVQPQHF	TGTGCCAGCAGTCAAACCACCAGGGTTCAGCCCCAGCATTTT
TRBJ2-1	NA	15	TRBV7-9	NA	CASTRGGVSYNEQFF	TGTGCCAGCACCCGAGGAGGGGTCTCCTACAATGAGCAGTTCTTC
TRBJ2-1	TRBD2	17	TRBV2	once	CASSEGSGLGLGNEQFF	TGTGCCAGCAGTGAAGGTTCGGGACTAGGACTTGGCAATGAGCAGTTCTTC
TRBJ1-1	NA	14	TRBV3-1/TRBV3-2	NA	CASSWAGANTEAFF	TGTGCCAGCAGCTGGGCGGGCGCTAACACTGAAGCTTTCTTT
TRBJ1-2	NA	13	TRBV28	NA	CASSFGGVYGYTF	TGTGCCAGCAGTTTTGGAGGGGTTTATGGCTACACCTTC